The subject of this entry is one TCR beta chain. The sample originates from a study of blood T cell repertoires in COVID-19. Whole-study context: The analysed material was cDNA or gDNA that came from T cells, B-cell-depleted T cells, or PBMCs.

V shed 5 bases and J 9 bases; nucleotides not matched to a gene: 14. CDR1 and CDR2 (germline): SGHVS, FNYEAQ. The CDR3 runs to 16 residues. Study processing details: Amplification from reference gene primers served as the basis for estimated nucleated cell counts. Data came from immunoSEQ multiplex PCR; TCRdb stores just in-frame clones and leaves some out. The V and J calls and clone size come from that table; D and trimming were worked out from the DNA. The sample lists 390,000 or so clones; 70% to 90% were seen once. The sequenced sample consisted of peripheral blood. V is TRBV7-6 and J is TRBJ2-4; 9 bases align to TRBD1. The receptor was isolated from a woman in her 30s with active or convalescent COVID-19. CDR3 residues: CASSPDRGGLGVIQYF. CDR3 DNA sequence: TGTGCCAGCAGCCCGGACAGGGGTGGTCTCGGCGTCATTCAGTACTTC.